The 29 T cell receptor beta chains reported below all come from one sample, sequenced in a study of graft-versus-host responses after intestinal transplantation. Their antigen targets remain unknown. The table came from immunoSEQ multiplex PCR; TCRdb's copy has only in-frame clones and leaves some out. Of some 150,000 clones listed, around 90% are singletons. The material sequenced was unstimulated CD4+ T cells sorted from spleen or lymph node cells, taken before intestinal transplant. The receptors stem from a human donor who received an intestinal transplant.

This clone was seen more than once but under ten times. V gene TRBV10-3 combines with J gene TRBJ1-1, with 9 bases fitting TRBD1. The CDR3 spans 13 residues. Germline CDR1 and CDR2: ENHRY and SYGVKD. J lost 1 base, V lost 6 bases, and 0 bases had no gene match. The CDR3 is CAIRDRGNTEAFF. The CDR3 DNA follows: TGTGCCATCAGGGACAGGGGGAACACTGAAGCTTTCTTT.

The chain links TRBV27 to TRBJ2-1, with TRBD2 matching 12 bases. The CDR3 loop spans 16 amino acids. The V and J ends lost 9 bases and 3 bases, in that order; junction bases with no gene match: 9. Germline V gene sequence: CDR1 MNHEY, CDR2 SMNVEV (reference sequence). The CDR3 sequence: CASEPTSGRSYNEQFF. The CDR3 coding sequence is TGTGCCAGTGAGCCGACTAGCGGGAGAAGCTACAATGAGCAGTTCTTC.

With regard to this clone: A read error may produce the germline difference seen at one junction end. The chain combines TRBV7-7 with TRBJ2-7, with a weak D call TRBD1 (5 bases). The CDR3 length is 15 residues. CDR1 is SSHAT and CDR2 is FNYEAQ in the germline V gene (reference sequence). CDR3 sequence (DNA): TGTGCTAGCAGCCCTTCCCCAGGGATTATCCACGAGCAGTACTTC. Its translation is CASSPSPGIIHEQYF. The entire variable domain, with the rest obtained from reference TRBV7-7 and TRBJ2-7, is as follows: GAGVSQSPRYKVTKRGQDVTLRCDPISSHATLYWYQQALGQGPEFLTYFNYEAQPDKSGLPSDRFSAERPEGSISTLTIQRTEQRDSAMYRCASSPSPGIIHEQYFGPGTRLTVT.

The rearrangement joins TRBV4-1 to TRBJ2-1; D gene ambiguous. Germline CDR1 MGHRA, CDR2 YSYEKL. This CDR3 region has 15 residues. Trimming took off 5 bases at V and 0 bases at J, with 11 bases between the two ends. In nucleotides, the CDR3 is TGCGCCAGCAGCGCATCTCAAAGCTCCTACAATGAGCAGTTCTTC. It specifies CASSASQSSYNEQFF.

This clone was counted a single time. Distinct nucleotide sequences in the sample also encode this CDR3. In DNA, the CDR3 is TGTGCCACCAGCAGAGACAGGGGAACCTACGAGCAGTACTTC. Protein sequence: CATSRDRGTYEQYF. This chain connects TRBV15 to TRBJ2-5; D is perhaps TRBD1 (6 bases). The closer fit of TRBJ2-7 to the DNA end suggests the J call may be wrong. This CDR3 comprises 14 residues. In germline, CDR1 is LNHNV, CDR2 YYDKDF (reference sequence).

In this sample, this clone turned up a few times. CDR3 sequence reads: CASSSQSRQNTEAFF. For the CDR3, the DNA is TGCGCCAGCAGCTCCCAGAGTCGACAGAACACTGAAGCTTTCTTT. The chain carries TRBV5-1 and TRBJ1-1; D not resolved. Germline V lookup: CDR1 SGHRS, CDR2 YFSETQ. This CDR3 has 15 amino acids. Trimming cost V 3 bases and J 1 base, with 13 bases left between them.

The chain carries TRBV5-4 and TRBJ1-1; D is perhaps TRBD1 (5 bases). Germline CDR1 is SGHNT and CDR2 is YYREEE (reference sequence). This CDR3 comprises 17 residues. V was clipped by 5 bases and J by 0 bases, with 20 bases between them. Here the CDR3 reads CASRPTAPTIMNTEAFF. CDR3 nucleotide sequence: TGTGCCAGCAGACCGACAGCCCCTACTATTATGAACACTGAAGCTTTCTTT.

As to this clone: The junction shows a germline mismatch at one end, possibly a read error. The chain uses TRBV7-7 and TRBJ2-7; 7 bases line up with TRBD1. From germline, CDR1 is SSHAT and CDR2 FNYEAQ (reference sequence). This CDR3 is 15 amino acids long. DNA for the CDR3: TGTGCTAGCAGCACCGGACAGGCGGCATACTACGAGCAGTACTTC. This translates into CASSTGQAAYYEQYF.

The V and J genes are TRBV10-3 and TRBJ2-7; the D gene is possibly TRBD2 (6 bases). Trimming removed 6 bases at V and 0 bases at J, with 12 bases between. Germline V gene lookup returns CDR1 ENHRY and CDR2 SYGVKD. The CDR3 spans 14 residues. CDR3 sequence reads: CAIRGDWDSYEQYF. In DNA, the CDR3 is TGTGCCATCAGGGGGGACTGGGACTCCTACGAGCAGTACTTC.

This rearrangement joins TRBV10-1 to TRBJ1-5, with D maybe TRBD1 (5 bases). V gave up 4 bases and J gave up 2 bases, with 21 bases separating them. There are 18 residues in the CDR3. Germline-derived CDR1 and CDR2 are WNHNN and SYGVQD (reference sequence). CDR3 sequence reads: CASSGGKTATSGNQPQHF. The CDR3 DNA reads TGCGCCAGCAGTGGTGGAAAGACAGCTACCTCGGGCAATCAGCCCCAGCATTTT.

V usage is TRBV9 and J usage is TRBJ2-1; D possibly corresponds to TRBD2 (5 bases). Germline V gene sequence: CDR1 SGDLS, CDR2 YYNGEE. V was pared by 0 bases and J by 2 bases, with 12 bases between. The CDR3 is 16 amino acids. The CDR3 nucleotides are TGTGCCAGCAGCGTAGTCCCAAGCGGAGCCTACAATGAGCAGTTCTTC. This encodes CASSVVPSGAYNEQFF.

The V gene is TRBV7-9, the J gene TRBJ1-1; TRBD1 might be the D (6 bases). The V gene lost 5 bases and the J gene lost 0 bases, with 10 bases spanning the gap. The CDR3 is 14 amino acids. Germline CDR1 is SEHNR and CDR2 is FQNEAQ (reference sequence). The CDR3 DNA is TGTGCCAGCAGCCGCGGGGGCTTGAACACTGAAGCTTTCTTT. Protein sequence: CASSRGGLNTEAFF.

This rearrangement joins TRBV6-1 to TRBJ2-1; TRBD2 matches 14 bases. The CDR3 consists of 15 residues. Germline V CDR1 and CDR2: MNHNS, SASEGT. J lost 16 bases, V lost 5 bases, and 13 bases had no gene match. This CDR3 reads CASSPQTSGRAWVFF. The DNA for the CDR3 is TGTGCCAGCAGTCCCCAGACTAGCGGGAGGGCCTGGGTTTTCTTC.

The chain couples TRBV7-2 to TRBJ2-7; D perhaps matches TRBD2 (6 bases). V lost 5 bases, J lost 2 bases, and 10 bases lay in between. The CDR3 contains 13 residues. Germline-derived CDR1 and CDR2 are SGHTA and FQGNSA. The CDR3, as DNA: TGTGCCAGCAGCCGGAGGGCGCCCTACGAGCAGTACTTC. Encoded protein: CASSRRAPYEQYF.

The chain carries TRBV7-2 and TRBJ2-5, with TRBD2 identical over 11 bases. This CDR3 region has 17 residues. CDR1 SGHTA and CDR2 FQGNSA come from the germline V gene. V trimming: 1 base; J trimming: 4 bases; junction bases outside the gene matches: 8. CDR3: CASSLGLAGRFVETQYF. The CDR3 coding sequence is TGTGCCAGCAGCTTAGGACTAGCGGGACGGTTCGTAGAGACCCAGTACTTC. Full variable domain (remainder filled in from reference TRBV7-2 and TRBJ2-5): GAGVSQSPSNKVTEKGKDVELRCDPISGHTALYWYRQSLGQGLEFLIYFQGNSAPDKSGLPSDRFSAERTGGSVSTLTIQRTQQEDSAVYLCASSLGLAGRFVETQYFGPGTRLLVL.

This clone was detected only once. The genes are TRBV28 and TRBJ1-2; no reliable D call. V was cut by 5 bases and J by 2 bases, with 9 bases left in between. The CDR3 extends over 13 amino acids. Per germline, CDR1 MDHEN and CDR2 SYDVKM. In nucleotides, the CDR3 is TGTGCCAGCAGTATGACGGGAAACTATGGCTACACCTTC. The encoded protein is CASSMTGNYGYTF.

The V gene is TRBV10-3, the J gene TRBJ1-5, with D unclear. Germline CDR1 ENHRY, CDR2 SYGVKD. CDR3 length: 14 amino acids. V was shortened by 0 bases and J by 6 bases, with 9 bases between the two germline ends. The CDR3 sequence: CAISESWEAQPQHF. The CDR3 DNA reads TGTGCCATCAGTGAGTCATGGGAAGCTCAGCCCCAGCATTTT.

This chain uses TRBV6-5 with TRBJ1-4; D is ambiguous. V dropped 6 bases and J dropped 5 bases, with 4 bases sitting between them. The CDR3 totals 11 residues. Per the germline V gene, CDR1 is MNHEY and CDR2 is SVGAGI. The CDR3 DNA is TGTGCCAGCAGCTCCAATGAAAAACTGTTTTTT. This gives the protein CASSSNEKLFF.

The DNA for the CDR3 is TGTGCCAGCAGCTCGCGGGCCCTGGGCAATCAGCCCCAGCATTTT. As protein: CASSSRALGNQPQHF. The chain links TRBV21-1 to TRBJ1-5. TRBV21-1 is given as a pseudogene. The CDR3 totals 15 residues.

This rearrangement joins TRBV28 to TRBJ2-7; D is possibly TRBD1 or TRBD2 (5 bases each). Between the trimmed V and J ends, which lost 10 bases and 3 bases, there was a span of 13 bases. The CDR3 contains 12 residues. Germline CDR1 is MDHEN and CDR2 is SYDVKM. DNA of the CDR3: TGTGCCATCTCAGGGACCTACTACGAGCAGTACTTC. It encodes CAISGTYYEQYF.

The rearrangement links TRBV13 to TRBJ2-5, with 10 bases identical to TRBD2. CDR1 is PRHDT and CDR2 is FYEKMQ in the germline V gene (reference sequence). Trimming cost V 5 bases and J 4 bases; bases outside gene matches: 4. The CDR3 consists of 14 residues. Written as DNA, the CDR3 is TGTGCCAGCAGCACACCTAGCGGGAGAGAGACCCAGTACTTC. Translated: CASSTPSGRETQYF.

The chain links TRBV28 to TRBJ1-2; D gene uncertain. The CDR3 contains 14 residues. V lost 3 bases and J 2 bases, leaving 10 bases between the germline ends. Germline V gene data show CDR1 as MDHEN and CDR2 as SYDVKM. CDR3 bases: TGTGCCAGCAGTTTCTCGTATGAGAACTATGGCTACACCTTC. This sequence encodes CASSFSYENYGYTF.

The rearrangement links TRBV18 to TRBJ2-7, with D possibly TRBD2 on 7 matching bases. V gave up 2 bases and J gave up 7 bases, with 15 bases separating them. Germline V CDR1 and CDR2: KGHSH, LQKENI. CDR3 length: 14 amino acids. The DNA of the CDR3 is TGTGCCAGCTCACCAGGGCGGGAGAGGGGGGAGCAGTACTTC. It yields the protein CASSPGRERGEQYF.

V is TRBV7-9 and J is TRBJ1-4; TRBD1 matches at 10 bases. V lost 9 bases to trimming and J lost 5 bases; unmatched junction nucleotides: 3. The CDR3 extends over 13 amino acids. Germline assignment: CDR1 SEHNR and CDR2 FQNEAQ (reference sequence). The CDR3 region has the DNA TGTGCCAGTTCGGGACAGGGGAATGAAAAACTGTTTTTT. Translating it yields CASSGQGNEKLFF.

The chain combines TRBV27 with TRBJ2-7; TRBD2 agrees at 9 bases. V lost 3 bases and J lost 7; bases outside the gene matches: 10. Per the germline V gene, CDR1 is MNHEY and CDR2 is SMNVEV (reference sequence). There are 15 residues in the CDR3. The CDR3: CASSFNAGGLGEQYF. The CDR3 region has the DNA TGTGCCAGCAGTTTCAATGCGGGAGGGCTAGGGGAGCAGTACTTC.

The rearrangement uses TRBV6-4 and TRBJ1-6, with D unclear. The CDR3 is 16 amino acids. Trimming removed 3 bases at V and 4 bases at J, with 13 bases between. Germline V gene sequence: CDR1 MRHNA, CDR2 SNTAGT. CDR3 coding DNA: TGTGCCAGCAGTGAATCCCTGCTAGGGTATAATTCACCCCTCCACTTT. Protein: CASSESLLGYNSPLHF.

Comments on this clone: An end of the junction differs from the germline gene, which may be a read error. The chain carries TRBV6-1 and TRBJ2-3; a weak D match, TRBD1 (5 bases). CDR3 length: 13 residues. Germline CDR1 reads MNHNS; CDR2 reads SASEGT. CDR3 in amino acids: CASSEPDTNTQYF. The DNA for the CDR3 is TGTGCCAGCAGTGAACCGGACACAAATACGCAGTATTTT.

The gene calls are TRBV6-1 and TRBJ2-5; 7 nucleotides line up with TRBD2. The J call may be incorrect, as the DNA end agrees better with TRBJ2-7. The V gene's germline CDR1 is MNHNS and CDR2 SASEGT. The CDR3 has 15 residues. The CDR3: CASSALALHSYEQYF. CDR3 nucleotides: TGTGCCAGCAGTGCACTAGCGCTTCACTCCTACGAGCAGTACTTC.

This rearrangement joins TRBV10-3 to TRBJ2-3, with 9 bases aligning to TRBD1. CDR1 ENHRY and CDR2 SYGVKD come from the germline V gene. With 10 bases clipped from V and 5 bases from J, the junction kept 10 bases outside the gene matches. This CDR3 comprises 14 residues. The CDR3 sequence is CASRTGETRDTQYF. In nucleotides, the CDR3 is TGTGCCAGTCGGACAGGGGAAACCCGAGATACGCAGTATTTT.